A selection of T cell receptor beta chains follows, all from one sample in a study of blood T cell repertoires in COVID-19. Sequencing was performed with immunoSEQ multiplex PCR; in TCRdb, only in-frame clones are kept and a portion is missing. Seen here are approximately 81,000 clones, 75% to 95% observed once, and the top ten hold roughly 2%. The sample consisted of peripheral blood. Receptors were obtained from a woman aged 45-65 years in a cohort sampled during active COVID-19. CDR3s include the opening cysteine and the closing phenylalanine or tryptophan. A D gene is named only where the DNA matches it firmly. Size values are once, few and many counts, or a class for expanded clones, and some rows have none.

>TRBD1|TRBJ1-5|TRBV19|few
TGTGCCAGTAGTGGACAGGGTGGCAATCAGCCCCAGCATTTT
CASSGQGGNQPQHF
>TRBD2|TRBJ2-5|TRBV29-1|.
TGCAGCGTTACGACCGGGACTAGCGGGAGGGGGGGGACCCAGTACTTC
CSVTTGTSGRGGTQYF
>.|TRBJ2-1|TRBV18|.
TGTGCCAGCTCACCATCGACAGTTTACAATGAGCAGTTCTTC
CASSPSTVYNEQFF
>.|TRBJ2-3|TRBV5-1|.
TGCGCCAGCAGCTTGGGAAGCCTAGGACTCTTCGCAGATACGCAGTATTTT
CASSLGSLGLFADTQYF
>TRBD2|TRBJ2-1|TRBV19|.
TGTGCCAGTTCTCTAGCGGGAGTCTACAATGAGCAGTTCTTC
CASSLAGVYNEQFF
>TRBD2|TRBJ2-7|TRBV7-2|.
TGTGCCAGCAGCACCTCTAGCGGTCTACTTTACGAGCAGTACTTC
CASSTSSGLLYEQYF
>.|TRBJ2-3|TRBV7-9|.
TGTGCCAGCAGCTTCCTCCGCCCGGAGTATCGCACAGATACGCAGTATTTT
CASSFLRPEYRTDTQYF
>TRBD1|TRBJ2-2|TRBV5-1|.
TGCGCCAGCAGCTTGGCCCCAGGGGGCCCCGGGGAGCTGTTTTTT
CASSLAPGGPGELFF
>.|TRBJ2-7|TRBV9|.
TGTGCCAGCAGTAACCTCTGGTCGGCGGGGGCTTGCTACGAGCAGTACTTC
CASSNLWSAGACYEQYF
>TRBD1|TRBJ1-5|TRBV2|.
TGTGCCAGCAGCCGACAGGGGGTGTCCAATCAGCCCCAGCATTTT
CASSRQGVSNQPQHF
>.|TRBJ2-1|TRBV3-1/TRBV3-2|.
TGTGCCAGCAGGACAGATATGCGATCCAATGAGCAGTTCTTC
CASRTDMRSNEQFF
>TRBD1|TRBJ1-2|TRBV6-5|.
TGTGCCAGCAGGGCTACAGGGGGCTGGTATGGCTACACCTTC
CASRATGGWYGYTF
>TRBD1|TRBJ1-1|TRBV2|.
TGTGCCAGCAGCAAACAGGGGGGAGACACTGAAGCTTTCTTT
CASSKQGGDTEAFF
>.|TRBJ1-1|TRBV6-6|.
TGTGCCAGCAGCGCCGGACAGAACACTGAAGCTTTCTTT
CASSAGQNTEAFF
>.|TRBJ1-2|TRBV5-1|.
TGCGCCAGCAGCTTGGACAGGACGGGAGTCGACACCTTC
CASSLDRTGVDTF
>.|TRBJ1-4|TRBV5-4|.
TGTGCCAGCAGCTTCGGGGCCCGGGGGAATGAAAAACTGTTTTTT
CASSFGARGNEKLFF
>TRBD1|TRBJ2-5|TRBV7-3|once
TGTGCCAGCAGCTTATACAGGGGAGAGACCCAGTACTTC
CASSLYRGETQYF
>.|TRBJ2-3|TRBV6-6|once
TGTGCCAGTCAAAACAGGGAATGGACAGATACGCAGTATTTT
CASQNREWTDTQYF
>.|TRBJ2-1|TRBV3-1/TRBV3-2|.
TGTGCCAGCAGCCAAGGGGGAGAGGGGGATGAGCAGTTCTTC
CASSQGGEGDEQFF
>TRBD2|TRBJ2-7|TRBV29-1|.
TGCAGCGTTTCGAAAGCGGGAGGGCCCGACGAGCAGTACTTC
CSVSKAGGPDEQYF
>.|TRBJ1-3|TRBV5-1|.
TGCGCCAGCAGCGAAGGAACAGCACGTGGAAACACCATATATTTT
CASSEGTARGNTIYF
>.|TRBJ1-2|TRBV5-6|.
TGTGCCAGCAGCTTGGACAGGGGCTACACCTTC
CASSLDRGYTF
>.|TRBJ1-2|TRBV18|.
TGTGCCAGCTCATCGACCCGTATACCCGGGAACAATTTTGGCTACACCTTC
CASSSTRIPGNNFGYTF
>TRBD1|TRBJ1-1|TRBV10-2|.
TGCGCCAGCAGACAGGGGGCTACTGAAGCTTTCTTT
CASRQGATEAFF
>TRBD1|TRBJ1-2|TRBV7-9|.
TGTGCCAGCAGCTTGGACAGGGGGCGAAACTATGGCTACACCTTC
CASSLDRGRNYGYTF
>.|TRBJ1-2|TRBV9|.
TGTGCCAGCAGCGGGCCCAGATTTAACTATGGCTACACCTTC
CASSGPRFNYGYTF
>TRBD2|TRBJ2-3|TRBV13|few
TGTGCCAGCAGCTTAGGACTAGCGGGGAGCACTAGCACAGATACGCAGTATTTT
CASSLGLAGSTSTDTQYF
>.|TRBJ2-7|TRBV28|.
TGTGCCAGCAGTTTATCCAGGGGCCGCTACGAGCAGTACTTC
CASSLSRGRYEQYF
>TRBD2|TRBJ2-2|TRBV24-1|.
TGTGCCACCAGTGACCCCCCGGGACTAGGCGGAGGGGAGGCCACCGGGGAGCTGTTTTTT
CATSDPPGLGGGEATGELFF
>TRBD2|TRBJ2-3|TRBV29-1|.
TGCAGCGTGGGACTAGCGGCACACACAGATACGCAGTATTTT
CSVGLAAHTDTQYF
>.|TRBJ1-2|TRBV11-2|.
TGTGCCAGCAGCTCGAGGGTGGCATACACCTTC
CASSSRVAYTF
>.|TRBJ1-3|TRBV7-2|.
TGTGCCAGCAGCTTAAAGGGGGGGTCGGGAAACACCATATATTTT
CASSLKGGSGNTIYF
>.|TRBJ1-2|TRBV4-1|.
TGCGCCAGCAGCCAAGATAGGGGCAGGGAATACACCTTC
CASSQDRGREYTF
>.|TRBJ2-7|TRBV6-5|.
TGTGCCAGCAGTTACTCCGTCTTCAGCTCCTACGAGCAGTACTTC
CASSYSVFSSYEQYF
>.|TRBJ2-1|TRBV6-5|.
TGTGCCAGCAGTTATGTCGGGGGTGGGGAGCAGTTCTTC
CASSYVGGGEQFF
>TRBD2|TRBJ2-2|TRBV19|.
TGTGCCAGTAGTATTGACAGCGGGAGGGCCGGCGGGGAGCTGTTTTTT
CASSIDSGRAGGELFF
>.|TRBJ2-2|TRBV19|.
TGTGAGCTTAGGGGTACCGGGGAGCTGTTTTTT
CELRGTGELFF
>TRBD1|TRBJ2-7|TRBV18|.
TGTGCCAGCTCACCACCCGGAGGACAGGGCTACGAGCAGTACTTC
CASSPPGGQGYEQYF
>TRBD2|TRBJ2-7|TRBV19|.
TGTGCCAGTAGTATAGTAGCGGGAGAGTACGAGCAGTACTTC
CASSIVAGEYEQYF
>TRBD1|TRBJ1-1|TRBV19|.
TGTGCCAGCACACAGGGGATGAACACTGAAGCTTTCTTT
CASTQGMNTEAFF
>.|TRBJ2-1|TRBV5-1|few
TGCGCCAGCAGTAGGTGGACAGGGGGCTCGACTAGCGGGAGTGAGGATGAGCAGTTCTTC
CASSRWTGGSTSGSEDEQFF